A single T cell receptor beta chain is shown here with its context. Its antigen is still unknown. The sample is drawn from a study of beta chain features in type 1 diabetes. Study-wide findings and caveats: In every one of the four CD4+ subsets, TCRB CDR3s were moderately but significantly shorter in Type 1 diabetes patients. It was among patients, rather than healthy donors, that naive, central memory and Treg TCRB repertoires appeared more similar.

Trimming removed 10 bases from V and 1 base from J; junction bases left unmatched: 1. Germline V CDR1 and CDR2: MNHNY, SVGAGI (reference sequence). This CDR3 comprises 12 residues. Via CD45RO/CCR7/CD25/CD127/CD95/CD27, cells of the CD4+ naive, central memory, regulatory and stem cell-like memory subsets were sorted. Every isolated RNA sample was fully reverse transcribed, so sequencing captured expressed TCRB transcripts. Naive, central memory and regulatory T cell samples produced a mean of about 3.5 million reads. Repertoires were generated with immunoSEQ multiplex PCR, while TCRdb's copy carries only in-frame clones and drops some. The table has 300,000 to 450,000 clones, over 9.5% seen once.

This receptor was identified in a young woman with type 1 diabetes. The rearrangement joins TRBV6-6 to TRBJ2-3, with 8 bases identical to TRBD1. Sequenced input: naive CD4+ T cells from blood. The CDR3 DNA is TGTGCCACGGGACAGGGCACAGATACGCAGTATTTT. Its protein is CATGQGTDTQYF.